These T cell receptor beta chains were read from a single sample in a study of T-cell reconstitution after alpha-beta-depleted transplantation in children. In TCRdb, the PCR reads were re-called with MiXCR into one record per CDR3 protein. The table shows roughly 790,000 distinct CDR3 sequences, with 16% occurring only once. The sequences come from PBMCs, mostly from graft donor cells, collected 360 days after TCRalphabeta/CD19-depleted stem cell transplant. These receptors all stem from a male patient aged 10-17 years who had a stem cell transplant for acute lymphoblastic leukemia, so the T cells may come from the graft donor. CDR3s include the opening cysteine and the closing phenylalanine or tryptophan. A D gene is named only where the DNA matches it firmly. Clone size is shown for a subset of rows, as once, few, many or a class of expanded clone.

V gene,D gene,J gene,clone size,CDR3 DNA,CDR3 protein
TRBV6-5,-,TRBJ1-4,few,TGTGCCAGCAGTTACATGAAAACAGGATCAACGAAACTGTTTTTT,CASSYMKTGSTKLFF
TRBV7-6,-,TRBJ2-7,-,TGTGCCAGCAGCTTAGTCGGGCAGGGTAACGAGCAGTACTTC,CASSLVGQGNEQYF
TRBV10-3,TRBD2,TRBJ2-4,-,TGTGCCATCAGTTTGAAAGGACTAGCGGGAGACGGGGCCAAAAACATTCAGTACTTC,CAISLKGLAGDGAKNIQYF
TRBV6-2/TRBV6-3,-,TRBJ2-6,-,TGTGCCAGCAGTTACCCTATGGGGGGGGCCCGAATAGACTCTGGGGCCAACGTCCTGACTTTC,CASSYPMGGARIDSGANVLTF
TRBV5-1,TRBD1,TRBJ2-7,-,TGCGCCAGCAGCTTGGAAGGGGACAGGAACTCCTACGAGCAGTACTTC,CASSLEGDRNSYEQYF
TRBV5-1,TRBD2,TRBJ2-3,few,TGCGCCAGCAGAGGACCGGGACTAGCGGGACTAGGTAGAACAGATACGCAGTATTTT,CASRGPGLAGLGRTDTQYF
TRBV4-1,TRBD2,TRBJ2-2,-,TGCGCCAGCAGCCAGTTAGCGGGAGCGGACACCGGGGAGCTGTTTTTT,CASSQLAGADTGELFF
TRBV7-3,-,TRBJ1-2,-,TGTGCCAGCAGCCGATATCTGGGTTTCGGCTACACCTTC,CASSRYLGFGYTF
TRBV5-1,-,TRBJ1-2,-,TGCGCCAGCTCAGATGACGGGCAGTTCTATGGCTACACCTTC,CASSDDGQFYGYTF
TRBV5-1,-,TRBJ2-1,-,TGCGCCAGCAGCTTGGAGGCCCTCGGTGGATACAATGAGCAGTTCTTC,CASSLEALGGYNEQFF
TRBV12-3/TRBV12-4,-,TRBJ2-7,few,TGTGCCAGCAGTTCAAACAGCTACTCCTACGAGCAGTACTTC,CASSSNSYSYEQYF